Presented here are 11 T cell receptor beta chains from one specimen sequenced in a study of cytotoxic CD8 clonotypes in ibrutinib-treated CLL. Repertoires were generated with immunoSEQ multiplex PCR, while TCRdb's copy carries only in-frame clones and drops some. The data hold over 110,000 clones, with approximately 90% observed a single time. Sequences were derived from PBMCs, sampled after 12 months of ibrutinib treatment. Receptor source: a human donor with chronic lymphocytic leukemia.

The gene calls are TRBV6-4 and TRBJ1-1; the D gene is possibly TRBD1 (6 bases). Germline V lookup: CDR1 MRHNA, CDR2 SNTAGT. This CDR3 has 14 residues. Trimming cost V 6 bases and J 8 bases, with 19 bases left between them. The CDR3, as DNA: TGTGCCAGCAGACCGGGACACCGAGCCGGAGAAGCTTTCTTT. Protein: CASRPGHRAGEAFF.

V is TRBV5-5 and J is TRBJ1-5; D gene unclear. The CDR3 sequence is 14 residues long. V lost 0 bases and J 4 bases, leaving 8 bases between the germline ends. Germline CDR1 and CDR2: SGHKS and YYEKEE (reference sequence). CDR3 bases: TGTGCCAGCAGCTTGGGACGGAAAAATCAGCCCCAGCATTTT. Translating it yields CASSLGRKNQPQHF.

The chain couples TRBV21-1 to TRBJ1-5. TRBV21-1 is a pseudogene locus. The length of the CDR3 is 13 residues. The CDR3 DNA reads TGTGCCAGCAGCAACTGCACCGATCAGCCCCAGCATTTT. This translates into CASSNCTDQPQHF.

This rearrangement joins TRBV14 to TRBJ1-1, with D unresolved. Germline CDR1 SGHDN, CDR2 FVKESK. Trimming took off 4 bases at V and 4 bases at J, with 19 bases between the two ends. The CDR3 totals 16 residues. CDR3 coding DNA: TGTGCCAGCAGCCCCTCGGAGGGCCTTTGGGGCACTGAAGCTTTCTTT. It is translated as CASSPSEGLWGTEAFF.

The V gene is TRBV15, the J gene TRBJ2-5; D is unclear. V was shortened by 0 bases and J by 5 bases, with 10 bases between the two germline ends. The CDR3 is 14 amino acids. Germline-derived CDR1 and CDR2 are LNHNV and YYDKDF (reference sequence). In DNA form, the CDR3 reads TGTGCCACCAGCAGAGATCGGGCAGAGGAGACCCAGTACTTC. Translated, it gives CATSRDRAEETQYF.

This chain uses TRBV28 with TRBJ1-3; TRBD1 aligns across 7 bases. The CDR3 sequence is 14 residues long. Germline-derived CDR1 and CDR2 are MDHEN and SYDVKM. Trimming removed 10 bases from V and 0 bases from J; junction bases left unmatched: 6. CDR3 in amino acids: CAITGASSGNTIYF. The CDR3 bases are TGTGCCATAACAGGGGCCAGCTCTGGAAACACCATATATTTT.

The V gene is TRBV9, the J gene TRBJ2-7; TRBD1 is a possible D gene (5 bases). The CDR3 totals 15 residues. Germline loops: CDR1 SGDLS, CDR2 YYNGEE. Trimming shortened V by 0 bases and J by 0 bases, and 10 bases separated the two germline ends. CDR3 nucleotide sequence: TGTGCCAGCAGCGTAGAAGGAACAGGCTCCTACGAGCAGTACTTC. Residues: CASSVEGTGSYEQYF.

This chain links TRBV10-1 with TRBJ2-1; 12 bases line up with TRBD2. Germline V gives CDR1 WNHNN, CDR2 SYGVQD (reference sequence). V shed 4 bases, J shed 8 bases, and the junction held 9 bases outside the gene matches. The CDR3 is 16 residues long. The CDR3 DNA is TGCGCCAGCAGTGGCCGGGGACTAGCGGGTCTCGATGAGCAGTTCTTC. Translated: CASSGRGLAGLDEQFF.

The chain is built from TRBV18 and TRBJ1-5; 11 bases align to TRBD1. The germline V gene has CDR1 KGHSH and CDR2 LQKENI. J lost 2 bases, V lost 3 bases, and 9 bases had no gene match. The CDR3 sequence is 18 residues long. The CDR3 spells CASSPGQGARGGNQPQHF. The CDR3 bases are TGTGCCAGCTCACCTGGACAGGGGGCGCGAGGAGGCAATCAGCCCCAGCATTTT.

The J gene is TRBJ2-3, the V gene TRBV4-1; TRBD2 matches at 9 bases. This CDR3 is 18 amino acids long. The germline V gene encodes CDR1 MGHRA and CDR2 YSYEKL. V shed 0 bases and J 4 bases; nucleotides not matched to a gene: 11. The CDR3 DNA reads as TGCGCCAGCAGCCAAGACCTTCCGAGCGGGGGGCGGGCAGATACGCAGTATTTT. This encodes CASSQDLPSGGRADTQYF.

The rearrangement joins TRBV30 to TRBJ2-5; 10 nucleotides match TRBD1. There are 15 residues in the CDR3. Losses at the gene ends were 1 base for V and 7 bases for J; bases not matched to a gene: 9. Germline assignment: CDR1 GTSNPN and CDR2 SVGIG (reference sequence). This CDR3 reads CAWSGQGAKVRTQYF. CDR3 in DNA: TGTGCCTGGAGTGGACAGGGGGCGAAGGTTCGGACCCAGTACTTC.